This T cell receptor beta chain was sequenced for a study of T cells after posttransplantation cyclophosphamide. Busulfan-fludarabine conditioning, marrow transplant, and cyclophosphamide on days +3 and +4 were administered. Libraries were prepared by immunoSEQ multiplex PCR; TCRdb keeps only in-frame clonotypes and omits some of them. Here the sample spans over 9,000 clones, about 82% being singletons. Per germline, CDR1 LNHNV and CDR2 YYDKDF (reference sequence). J lost 8 bases, V lost 3 bases, and 9 bases had no gene match. The CDR3 has 14 residues. Sequences were derived from PBMCs, sampled after allogeneic stem cell transplant with posttransplant cyclophosphamide. This TCR was recovered from a female patient aged 50-65 years who received an allogeneic stem cell transplant from a related donor, was CMV-positive, and had no GVHD. Some T cells may arise from the graft donor. The chain links TRBV15 to TRBJ1-2; 7 nucleotides match TRBD1. The CDR3 DNA sequence: TGTGCCACCAGCAGGGGACAGCCCACGGGAGGCTACACCTTC. This codes for CATSRGQPTGGYTF. Full variable domain (missing parts from reference TRBV15 and TRBJ1-2): DAMVIQNPRYQVTQFGKPVTLSCSQTLNHNVMYWYQQKSSQAPKLLFHYYDKDFNNEADTPDNFQSRRPNTSFCFLDIRSPGLGDTAMYLCATSRGQPTGGYTFGSGTRLTVV.